Included here is one TCR beta chain sequence, with context. Its target antigen remains unknown. No clone much larger than this one lies a single base away; base qualities are absent. Receptor libraries were prepared by PCR. TCRdb shows the sequencer as Illumina HiSeq 2500. TCR libraries were prepared with molecular barcoding, using unique molecular identifiers to normalize TCRbeta repertoire quantification. The public reads were reprocessed in TCRdb via fastp at Q25 and MiXCR, keeping in-frame beta chains. Each CDR3 protein gets just one entry, which takes the most common genes and DNA from the rows behind it. For this sample there are 610,000 or so distinct CDR3 sequences; roughly 30% appear just once. Of the sample, 36% is held by the ten largest clones. Sample treatment or condition, as interpreted from the label and publication: allogeneic hematopoietic cell transplantation with graft depleted of TCRalphabeta T cells and CD19 B cells. The transplant recipients were children given TCRalphabeta/CD19-depleted allogeneic hematopoietic cell grafts.

The germline V gene provides CDR1 SGHTA and CDR2 FQGTGA. The CDR3 numbers 13 residues from cysteine through phenylalanine. The read is trimmed to its CDR3 DNA, 39 bases read in frame from base 1. The germline V end is reduced by 5 bases and the J end by 13 bases; junction bases left unmatched: 5. The sample is drawn from a study of T-cell reconstitution after alpha-beta-depleted transplantation in children listed by TCRdb under 2016. Study-wide context: Using TCR repertoire profiling, the study quantitatively followed how T-cell immune reconstitution unfolded in children after TCRalphabeta/CD19-depleted allogeneic hematopoietic cell transplantation. Broad study findings and their caveats: The frequencies of hyperexpanded clones fell over the following months, and after one year, T-cell counts and TCRbeta diversity were mostly attributed to newly produced T cells. In some patients, the high TCRbeta diversity seen at day 60 was put down to recipient T cells and intrathymic progenitors that had survived conditioning. The apparently early alphabetaT-cell count recovery about two months after transplant was reportedly dependent on only several hundred rapidly expanded clones derived from non-depleted graft cells.

The TCR comes from a boy in the first two years of life with Wiskott-Aldrich syndrome, due to receive a stem cell transplant. Recombination joined TRBV7-3 with TRBJ1-6, and TRBD1 aligns with 10 junction nucleotides. The source was PBMCs, collected before TCRalphabeta/CD19-depleted stem cell transplant. The DNA is as follows: TGTGCCAGCAGCGTGGGACAGGGGTTGCCCCTCCACTTT. Its protein is CASSVGQGLPLHF.